These 10 T cell receptor beta chains originate from one sample sequenced in a study of blood T cell repertoires in COVID-19. Here immunoSEQ multiplex PCR was the method, and the copy in TCRdb shows in-frame clones only, minus some. This table holds about 120,000 clones, approximately 90% found once. Sequenced material: peripheral blood. The receptors derive from a human donor with active COVID-19. The donor label of this sample is uncertain.

The chain couples TRBV9 to TRBJ2-5, with TRBD2 matching over 11 bases. Trimming took 0 bases from V and 2 from J; bases not matched to a gene: 6. CDR3 size: 17 residues. The germline V gene encodes CDR1 SGDLS and CDR2 YYNGEE. The CDR3 loop is CASSVGLAGGLQETQYF. In DNA form, the CDR3 reads TGTGCCAGCAGCGTAGGGTTAGCGGGGGGGCTACAAGAGACCCAGTACTTC.

J is TRBJ2-1 and V is TRBV27; TRBD2 agrees at 7 bases. Per the germline V gene, CDR1 is MNHEY and CDR2 is SMNVEV (reference sequence). There are 14 residues in the CDR3. V shed 3 bases, J shed 6 bases, and the junction held 5 bases outside the gene matches. In DNA form, the CDR3 reads TGTGCCAGCAGTTTGGCGGGGGTGATCAATGAGCAGTTCTTC. It encodes CASSLAGVINEQFF.

The chain links TRBV10-2 to TRBJ2-3; D gene unclear. Germline V gives CDR1 WSHSY, CDR2 SAAADI. V gave up 7 bases and J gave up 1 base, with 9 bases separating them. The CDR3 contains 13 residues. This chain's CDR3 is CASTPPGTDTQYF. The CDR3 DNA reads as TGCGCCAGCACCCCCCCCGGCACAGATACGCAGTATTTT.

The V gene is TRBV9, the J gene TRBJ1-1; 8 nucleotides agree with TRBD1. CDR1 SGDLS and CDR2 YYNGEE come from the germline V gene. V lost 2 bases, J lost 2 bases, and 14 bases stayed unmatched. This CDR3 spans 18 amino acids. As DNA, the CDR3 is TGTGCCAGCAGCGTGGGGTTCGTCGGGGGACAGGACAACACTGAAGCTTTCTTT. Translating gives CASSVGFVGGQDNTEAFF.

The genes are TRBV4-1 and TRBJ1-6, with D possibly TRBD1 on 6 matching bases. The V end lost 1 base, the J end lost 14 bases, and 15 bases lay between the germline ends. This CDR3 comprises 14 residues. Germline CDR1 MGHRA, CDR2 YSYEKL. CDR3 coding DNA: TGCGCCAGCAGCCAAGGTCCCCTGGGGGCGGCCCTCCACTTT. Amino acid sequence: CASSQGPLGAALHF.

This chain links TRBV7-2 with TRBJ1-5; 9 nucleotides line up with TRBD1. The V gene end was trimmed by 5 bases and the J gene end by 4 bases; junction bases not matched to a gene: 3. Germline values: CDR1 SGHTA, CDR2 FQGNSA. CDR3 size: 14 residues. The CDR3 is CASSKDRGNQPQHF. CDR3 DNA: TGTGCCAGCAGCAAGGACAGGGGAAATCAGCCCCAGCATTTT.

The chain recombines TRBV6-6 with TRBJ1-1; tentatively, D is TRBD1 (5 bases). This CDR3 contains 16 residues. V was pared by 2 bases and J by 4 bases, with 17 bases between. Germline CDR1 reads MNHNY; CDR2 reads SVGAGI (reference sequence). CDR3 in amino acids: CASSYGLMGGSTEAFF. Here the CDR3 DNA reads TGTGCCAGCAGTTACGGCCTTATGGGGGGGAGCACTGAAGCTTTCTTT.

This chain links TRBV20-1 with TRBJ2-7, with D uncertain. The V gene lost 0 bases and the J gene lost 6 bases, with 6 bases spanning the gap. Germline V gene data show CDR1 as DFQATT and CDR2 as SNEGSKA (reference sequence). This CDR3 region has 11 residues. CDR3 amino acids: CSARDHSEQYF. CDR3 nucleotide sequence: TGCAGTGCTAGAGATCACAGCGAGCAGTACTTC.

The V gene is TRBV9, the J gene TRBJ1-6; D may be TRBD1 (5 bases). The germline gives CDR1 SGDLS, CDR2 YYNGEE. Trimming removed 2 bases from V and 10 bases from J, with 13 bases in between. CDR3 size: 14 residues. The CDR3 loop is CASSVGGVGSPLHF. The CDR3, as DNA: TGTGCCAGCAGCGTGGGGGGGGTCGGGTCACCCCTCCACTTT.

The J gene is TRBJ1-4, the V gene TRBV6-4, with a tentative D call TRBD1 (6 bases). Germline values: CDR1 MRHNA, CDR2 SNTAGT. The CDR3 is 19 residues long. With 6 bases removed from V and 5 bases from J, the gap between germline ends came to 28 bases. DNA of the CDR3: TGTGCCAGCAGGATATTACCCGGGACAAGTGGACTCCTCAATGAAAAACTGTTTTTT. Protein sequence: CASRILPGTSGLLNEKLFF.